One and the same sample provided the 22 T cell receptor beta chains below, sequenced in a study of human T cells and chemical hapten exposure (dated by TCRdb to 2020 to 2023). According to the study, the label for this sample's time point signals: healthy volunteer bleed at 6 weeks. Unfractionated whole blood was collected in Tempus Blood RNA tubes, and total RNA was extracted from that blood. Libraries were made using RACE. Instrument used: NextSeq 500. TCRdb reworked the public reads: Q25 trimming with fastp, MiXCR clone assembly, productive beta chains retained. Each CDR3 protein appears once, grouped with its most common genes and DNA. The sample table shows about 77,000 distinct CDR3 sequences, and 7% to 9.5% are seen once. The ten largest account for 1.7% of the sample. The material sequenced was whole blood. The receptor source for this set is a female donor in good health. Some clones in this sample may be carry-over from other donors' samples.

This clonotype was detected many times. The gene calls are TRBV4-1 and TRBJ2-3, with TRBD2 identical over 9 bases. Germline V gives CDR1 MGHRA, CDR2 YSYEKL. V trimming: 0 bases; J trimming: 7 bases; junction bases outside the gene matches: 5. The CDR3 has 15 amino acids. The CDR3 region has the DNA TGCGCCAGCAGCCAAGATACGCTAGCGGGGTATACGCAGTATTTT. It encodes CASSQDTLAGYTQYF.

The chain has TRBV7-9 and TRBJ1-1; TRBD1 is a possible D gene (6 bases). V was shortened by 5 bases and J by 1 base, with 8 bases between the two germline ends. The V gene's germline CDR1 is SEHNR and CDR2 FQNEAQ (reference sequence). The CDR3 extends over 13 amino acids. The CDR3 protein is CASSPQGNTEAFF. DNA for the CDR3: TGTGCCAGCAGCCCACAGGGGAACACTGAAGCTTTCTTT.

The chain combines TRBV29-1 with TRBJ2-5; 8 bases are a match to TRBD2. CDR3 size: 12 residues. V dropped 5 bases and J dropped 5; count of bases not matched to a gene: 4. The germline gives CDR1 SQVTM, CDR2 ANQGSEA. CDR3 sequence reads: CSVRGGYETQYF. The CDR3 nucleotides are TGCAGCGTTCGGGGGGGCTATGAGACCCAGTACTTC.

The chain is built from TRBV5-1 and TRBJ2-3; possibly TRBD1 or TRBD2 for D (5 bases each). Germline-derived CDR1 and CDR2 are SGHRS and YFSETQ. The V end was cut by 2 bases, the J end by 1 base, with 8 bases between. This CDR3 contains 14 residues. This CDR3 reads CASSFGDGTDTQYF. In DNA, the CDR3 is TGCGCCAGCAGCTTTGGGGACGGCACAGATACGCAGTATTTT.

This clonotype has just a few counts. V gene TRBV19 combines with J gene TRBJ1-1; 7 nucleotides match TRBD1. CDR3 length equals 14 residues. Germline-derived CDR1 and CDR2 are LNHDA and SQIVND (reference sequence). Unmatched junction bases numbered 10, after V lost 7 bases and J lost 5 bases. CDR3 bases: TGTGCCAGTAACATCGGCAGGGGGGTAACTGAAGCTTTCTTT. Amino acid sequence: CASNIGRGVTEAFF.

This clonotype was detected many times. This rearrangement joins TRBV7-8 to TRBJ1-5; unclear D gene. Germline-derived CDR1 and CDR2 are SGHVS and FQNEAQ. V was trimmed by 4 bases and J by 4 bases, leaving 8 bases between them. This CDR3 region has 13 residues. The CDR3 DNA reads as TGTGCCAGCAGCTCCTTTATGAATCAGCCCCAGCATTTT. Translation gives CASSSFMNQPQHF.

In this sample, this clonotype turned up many times. This chain joins TRBV5-1 and TRBJ1-5; 7 bases are shared with TRBD1. Germline V gene data show CDR1 as SGHRS and CDR2 as YFSETQ. The CDR3 is made up of 13 amino acids. V was clipped by 3 bases and J by 9 bases; unmatched bases: 6. The CDR3 nucleotides are TGCGCCAGCAGCTACTTAGGACAGGCGCCCCAGCATTTT. Translation: CASSYLGQAPQHF.

This clonotype was counted between two and nine times. The chain carries TRBV28 and TRBJ2-7, with D possibly matching TRBD1 (6 bases). Germline CDR1 and CDR2: MDHEN and SYDVKM. Trimming shortened V by 2 bases and J by 3 bases, and 11 bases separated the two germline ends. The CDR3 is made up of 14 amino acids. This CDR3 reads CASSLAGVSYEQYF. The DNA for the CDR3 is TGTGCCAGCAGTTTAGCAGGGGTGAGCTACGAGCAGTACTTC.

This clonotype has only a few counts. The chain recombines TRBV7-8 with TRBJ1-1, with D uncertain. The CDR3 is 13 residues long. Per germline, CDR1 SGHVS and CDR2 FQNEAQ. Trimming left V 3 bases short and J 5 bases short, with 10 bases between. CDR3 bases: TGTGCCAGCAGCTTCACTGGGGAGACTGAAGCTTTCTTT. This encodes CASSFTGETEAFF. The variable domain in full, with the rest retrieved from reference TRBV7-8 and TRBJ1-1, is GAGVSQSPRYKVAKRGQDVALRCDPISGHVSLFWYQQALGQGPEFLTYFQNEAQLDKSGLPSDRFFAERPEGSVSTLKIQRTQQEDSAVYLCASSFTGETEAFFGQGTRLTVV.

This clonotype appeared a few times. The DNA for the CDR3 is TGTGCCAGCAGCAAAGTGAGGGAGGCCCCATTCTATGGCTACACCTTC. Its translation: CASSKVREAPFYGYTF. The chain recombines TRBV21-1 with TRBJ1-2. TRBV21-1 is an annotated pseudogene. The CDR3 is 16 residues long.

This clonotype was found many times. A read error may explain this, as a much larger clone is one base away. The rearrangement joins TRBV7-7 to TRBJ2-3, with D perhaps TRBD1 (6 bases). The CDR3 is made up of 17 amino acids. Germline CDR1 is SSHAT and CDR2 is FNYEAQ (reference sequence). The CDR3 DNA follows: TGTGCTAGCAGCCGACCGGGACACCGGAAAATGGCAGATACGCAGTATTTT. It translates to CASSRPGHRKMADTQYF. Full variable domain (outside the CDR3, taken from reference TRBV7-7 and TRBJ2-3): GAGVSQSPRYKVTKRGQDVTLRCDPISSHATLYWYQQALGQGPEFLTYFNYEAQPDKSGLPSDRFSAERPEGSISTLTIQRTEQRDSAMYRCASSRPGHRKMADTQYFGPGTRLTVL.

This clonotype has just a few counts. This chain joins TRBV7-8 and TRBJ1-1; no clear D. The V end was cut by 4 bases, the J end by 5 bases, with 14 bases between. CDR1 is SGHVS, CDR2 FQNEAQ, per germline. The CDR3 spans 14 residues. In nucleotides, the CDR3 is TGTGCCAGCAGCTCGACCGCCTTGGGAACTGAAGCTTTCTTT. Translating gives CASSSTALGTEAFF.

This clonotype has a handful of counts. The chain joins TRBV12-3 or TRBV12-4 to TRBJ2-3; perhaps TRBD1 as D (5 bases). The CDR3 length is 14 residues. Trimming cost V 3 bases and J 3 bases, with 10 bases left between them. For the CDR3, the DNA is TGTGCCAGCAGTTTCGCCAGGGCAACAGATACGCAGTATTTT. Translated, it gives CASSFARATDTQYF.

This clonotype was seen many times. The chain recombines TRBV20-1 with TRBJ2-7; weak D call: TRBD1 (5 bases). Trimming pared 6 bases from V and 6 bases from J, leaving 24 bases between. Germline V gene lookup returns CDR1 DFQATT and CDR2 SNEGSKA (reference sequence). The CDR3 spans 15 residues. The CDR3 loop reads CSAAYPGYTKLEQYF. The CDR3 DNA reads TGCAGTGCGGCCTATCCAGGGTACACAAAACTCGAGCAGTACTTC.

This clonotype appeared a few times. The J gene is TRBJ1-5, the V gene TRBV2, with D maybe TRBD1 (5 bases). With 1 base removed from V and 9 bases from J, the gap between germline ends came to 7 bases. The V gene's germline CDR1 is SNHLY and CDR2 FYNNEI. This CDR3 is 12 amino acids long. CDR3: CASSEDGGPQHF. CDR3 nucleotides: TGTGCCAGCAGTGAAGATGGGGGGCCCCAGCATTTT. The full variable domain, completed using reference TRBV2 and TRBJ1-5, is EPEVTQTPSHQVTQMGQEVILRCVPISNHLYFYWYRQILGQKVEFLVSFYNNEISEKSEIFDDQFSVERPDGSNFTLKIRSTKLEDSAMYFCASSEDGGPQHFGDGTRLSIL.

In its sample, this clonotype was seen a few times. The chain recombines TRBV20-1 with TRBJ2-3; D is undetermined. Trimming left V 3 bases short and J 11 bases short, with 15 bases between. The CDR3 length is 12 residues. CDR1 is DFQATT, CDR2 SNEGSKA, per germline (reference sequence). CDR3 loop: CSASQRIDGQYF. For the CDR3, the DNA is TGCAGTGCTAGTCAACGCATAGACGGGCAGTATTTT.

The table lists this clonotype with a few counts. The chain recombines TRBV28 with TRBJ1-2; D is unresolved. Germline V gene lookup returns CDR1 MDHEN and CDR2 SYDVKM. V gave up 5 bases and J gave up 4 bases, with 8 bases separating them. The CDR3 is 12 residues long. The CDR3 nucleotides read TGTGCCAGCAGTCTGACCCTCTATGGCTACACCTTC. It encodes CASSLTLYGYTF.

The chain joins TRBV25-1 to TRBJ2-3, with 7 bases lining up with TRBD2. Trimming removed 5 bases from V and 6 bases from J; junction bases left unmatched: 8. Germline-derived CDR1 and CDR2 are MGHDK and SYGVNS. CDR3 length: 14 amino acids. This CDR3 is CASSFAASGDTQYF. The CDR3 DNA reads TGTGCCAGCAGTTTCGCGGCTAGCGGCGATACGCAGTATTTT.

This clonotype has a handful of counts. V is TRBV4-1 and J is TRBJ2-1; 13 bases map to TRBD2. The germline V gene encodes CDR1 MGHRA and CDR2 YSYEKL. V trimming: 5 bases; J trimming: 4 bases; junction bases outside the gene matches: 8. The CDR3 is made up of 17 amino acids. The CDR3 DNA reads TGCGCCAGCAGCTCCACTAGCGGGGGGGCCCGGTACAATGAGCAGTTCTTC. It translates to CASSSTSGGARYNEQFF.

The sample holds a few counts of this clonotype. V usage is TRBV6-5 and J usage is TRBJ1-5, with 7 nucleotides matching TRBD1. The V segment lost 6 bases and the J segment 6 bases; nucleotides outside the gene matches: 14. CDR1 MNHEY and CDR2 SVGAGI come from the germline V gene. This CDR3 region has 16 residues. The CDR3 spells CASRAAQGGEFQPQHF. The DNA of the CDR3 is TGTGCCAGCAGAGCCGCGCAGGGGGGAGAGTTTCAGCCCCAGCATTTT.

The V gene is TRBV12-3 or TRBV12-4, the J gene TRBJ1-2; D ambiguous. The CDR3 runs 15 residues. V lost 2 bases to trimming and J lost 2 bases, with 12 bases between them. CDR3 loop: CASSLSPSRNYGYTF. DNA for the CDR3: TGTGCCAGCAGTTTATCGCCTAGCAGAAACTATGGCTACACCTTC.

This clonotype has ten or more counts. This rearrangement joins TRBV4-3 to TRBJ2-3; D not certain. CDR1 and CDR2 (germline): LGHNA, YSLEER. The germline V and J ends were trimmed by 4 bases and 2 bases, with 16 bases remaining between them. The CDR3 spans 16 residues. This chain's CDR3 is CASSPSLWGNTDTQYF. In nucleotides, the CDR3 is TGCGCCAGCAGCCCGTCCTTATGGGGAAACACAGATACGCAGTATTTT.